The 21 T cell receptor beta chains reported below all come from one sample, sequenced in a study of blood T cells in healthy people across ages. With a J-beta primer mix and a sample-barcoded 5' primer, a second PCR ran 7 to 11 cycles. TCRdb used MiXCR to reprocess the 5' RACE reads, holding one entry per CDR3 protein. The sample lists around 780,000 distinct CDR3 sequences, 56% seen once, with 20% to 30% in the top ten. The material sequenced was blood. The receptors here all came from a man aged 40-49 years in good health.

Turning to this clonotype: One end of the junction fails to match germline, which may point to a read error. The CDR3 reads CASSDSGSPMDFYEQYF. CDR3 DNA sequence: TGTGCCAGCAGTGACTCCGGGTCGCCCATGGATTTTTACGAGCAGTACTTC. The rearrangement joins TRBV6-6 to TRBJ2-5; D remains ambiguous. The closer fit of TRBJ2-7 to the DNA end suggests the J call may be wrong. The germline CDR1 and CDR2 sequences are MNHNY and SVGAGI (reference sequence). This CDR3 spans 17 amino acids.

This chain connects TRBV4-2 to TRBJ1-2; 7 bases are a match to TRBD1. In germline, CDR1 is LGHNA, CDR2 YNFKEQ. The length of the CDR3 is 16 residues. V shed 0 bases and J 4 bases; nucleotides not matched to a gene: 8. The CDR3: CASSQDRKGAIYGYTF. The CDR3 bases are TGTGCCAGCAGCCAAGATAGAAAGGGGGCGATCTATGGCTACACCTTC.

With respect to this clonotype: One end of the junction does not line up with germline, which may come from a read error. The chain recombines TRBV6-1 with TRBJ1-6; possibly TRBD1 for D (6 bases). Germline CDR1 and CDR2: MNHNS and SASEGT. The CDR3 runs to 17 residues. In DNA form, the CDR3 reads TGTGCCAGCAGTAAAGTCTCGGGGGGCTCCTATAATTCACCCCCCCACTTT. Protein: CASSKVSGGSYNSPPHF.

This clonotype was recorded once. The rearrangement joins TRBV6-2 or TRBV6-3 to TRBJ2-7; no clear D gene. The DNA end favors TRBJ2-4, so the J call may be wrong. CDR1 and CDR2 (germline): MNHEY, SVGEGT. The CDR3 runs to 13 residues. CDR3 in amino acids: CASSYSETGIQYF. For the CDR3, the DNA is TGTGCCAGCAGTTACTCCGAGACGGGCATTCAGTACTTC.

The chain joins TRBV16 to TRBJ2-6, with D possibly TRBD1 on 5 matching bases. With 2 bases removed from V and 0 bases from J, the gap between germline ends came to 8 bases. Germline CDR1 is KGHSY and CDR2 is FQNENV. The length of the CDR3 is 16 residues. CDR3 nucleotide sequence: TGTGCCAGCAGCCAACAGGGTGGCTCTGGGGCCAACGTCCTGACTTTC. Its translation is CASSQQGGSGANVLTF.

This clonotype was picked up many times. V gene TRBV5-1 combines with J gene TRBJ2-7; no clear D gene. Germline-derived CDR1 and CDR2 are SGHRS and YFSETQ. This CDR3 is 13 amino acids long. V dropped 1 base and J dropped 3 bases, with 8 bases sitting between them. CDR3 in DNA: TGCGCCAGCAGCTTGAGCAGAAACTACGAGCAGTACTTC. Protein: CASSLSRNYEQYF.

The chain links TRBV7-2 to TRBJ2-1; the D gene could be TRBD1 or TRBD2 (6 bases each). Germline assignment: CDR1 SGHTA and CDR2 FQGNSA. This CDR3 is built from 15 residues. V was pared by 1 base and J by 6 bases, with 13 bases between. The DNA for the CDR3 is TGTGCCAGCAGCTTAGGGGGGGCTACTAGCAATGAGCAGTTCTTC. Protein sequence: CASSLGGATSNEQFF. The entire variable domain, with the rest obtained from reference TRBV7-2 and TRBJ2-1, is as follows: GAGVSQSPSNKVTEKGKDVELRCDPISGHTALYWYRQSLGQGLEFLIYFQGNSAPDKSGLPSDRFSAERTGGSVSTLTIQRTQQEDSAVYLCASSLGGATSNEQFFGPGTRLTVL.

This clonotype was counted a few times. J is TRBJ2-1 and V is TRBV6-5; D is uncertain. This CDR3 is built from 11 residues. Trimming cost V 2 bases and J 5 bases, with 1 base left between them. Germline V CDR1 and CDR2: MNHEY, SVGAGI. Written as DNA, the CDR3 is TGTGCCAGCAGTTACGACAATGAGCAGTTCTTC. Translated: CASSYDNEQFF.

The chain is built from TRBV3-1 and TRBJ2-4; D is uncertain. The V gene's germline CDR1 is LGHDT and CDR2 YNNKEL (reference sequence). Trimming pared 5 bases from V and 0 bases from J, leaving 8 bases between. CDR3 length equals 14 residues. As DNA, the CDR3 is TGTGCCAGCAGCAAAACTATAGCCAAAAACATTCAGTACTTC. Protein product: CASSKTIAKNIQYF.

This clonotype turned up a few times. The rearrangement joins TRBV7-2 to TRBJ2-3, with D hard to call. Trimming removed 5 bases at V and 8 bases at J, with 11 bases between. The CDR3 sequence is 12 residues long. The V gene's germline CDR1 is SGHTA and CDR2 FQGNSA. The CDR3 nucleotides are TGTGCCAGCAGCCTTGACATAACTACGCAGTATTTT. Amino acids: CASSLDITTQYF.

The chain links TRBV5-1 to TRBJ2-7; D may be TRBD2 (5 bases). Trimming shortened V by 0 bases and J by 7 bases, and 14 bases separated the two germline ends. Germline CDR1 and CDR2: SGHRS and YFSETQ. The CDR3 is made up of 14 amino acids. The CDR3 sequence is CASSLGLNYNEQYF. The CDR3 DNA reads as TGCGCCAGCAGCTTGGGACTAAACTACAATGAGCAGTACTTC.

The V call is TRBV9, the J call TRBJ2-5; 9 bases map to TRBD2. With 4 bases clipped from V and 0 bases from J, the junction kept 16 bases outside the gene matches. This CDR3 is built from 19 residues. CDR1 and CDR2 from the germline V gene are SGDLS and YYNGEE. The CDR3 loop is CASSPRLAGLGGYQETQYF. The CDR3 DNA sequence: TGTGCCAGCAGCCCACGGCTAGCGGGATTAGGGGGGTACCAAGAGACCCAGTACTTC.

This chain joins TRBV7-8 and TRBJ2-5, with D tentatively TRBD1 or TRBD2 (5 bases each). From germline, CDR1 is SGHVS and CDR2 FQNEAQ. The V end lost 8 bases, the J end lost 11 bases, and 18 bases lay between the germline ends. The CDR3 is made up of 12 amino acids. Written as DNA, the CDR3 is TGTGCCAGCGGACACCCAGTGGGGGAGCAGTACTTC. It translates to CASGHPVGEQYF. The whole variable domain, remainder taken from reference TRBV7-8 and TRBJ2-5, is GAGVSQSPRYKVAKRGQDVALRCDPISGHVSLFWYQQALGQGPEFLTYFQNEAQLDKSGLPSDRFFAERPEGSVSTLKIQRTQQEDSAVYLCASGHPVGEQYFGPGTRLLVL.

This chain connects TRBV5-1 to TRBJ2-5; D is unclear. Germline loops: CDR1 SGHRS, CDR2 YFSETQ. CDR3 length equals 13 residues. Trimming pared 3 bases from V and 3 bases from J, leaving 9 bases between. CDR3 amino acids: CASSWGQKETQYF. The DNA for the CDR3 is TGCGCCAGCAGCTGGGGTCAAAAAGAGACCCAGTACTTC. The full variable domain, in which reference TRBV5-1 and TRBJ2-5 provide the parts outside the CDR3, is KAGVTQTPRYLIKTRGQQVTLSCSPISGHRSVSWYQQTPGQGLQFLFEYFSETQRNKGNFPGRFSGRQFSNSRSEMNVSTLELGDSALYLCASSWGQKETQYFGPGTRLLVL.

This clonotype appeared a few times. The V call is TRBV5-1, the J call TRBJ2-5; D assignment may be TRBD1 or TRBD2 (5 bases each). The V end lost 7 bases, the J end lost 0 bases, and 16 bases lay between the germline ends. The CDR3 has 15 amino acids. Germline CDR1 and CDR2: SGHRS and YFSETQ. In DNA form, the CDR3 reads TGCGCCAGCTGCCGCCAAGGGGAGTACCAAGAGACCCAGTACTTC. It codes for CASCRQGEYQETQYF.

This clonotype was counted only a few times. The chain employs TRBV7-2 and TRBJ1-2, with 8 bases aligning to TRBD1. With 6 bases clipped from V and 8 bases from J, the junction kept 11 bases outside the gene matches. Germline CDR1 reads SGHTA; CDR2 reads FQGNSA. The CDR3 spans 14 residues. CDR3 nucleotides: TGTGCCAGCAGTCTACCAGGGGGCGCGGGAGGCTACACCTTC. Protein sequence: CASSLPGGAGGYTF.

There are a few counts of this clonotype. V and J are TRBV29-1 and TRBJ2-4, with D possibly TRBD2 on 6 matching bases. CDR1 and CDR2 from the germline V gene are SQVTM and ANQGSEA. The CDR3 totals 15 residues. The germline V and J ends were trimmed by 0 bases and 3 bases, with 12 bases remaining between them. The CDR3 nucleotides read TGCAGCGTTGAAGAACGCGGGACGGACAAAAACATTCAGTACTTC. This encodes CSVEERGTDKNIQYF.

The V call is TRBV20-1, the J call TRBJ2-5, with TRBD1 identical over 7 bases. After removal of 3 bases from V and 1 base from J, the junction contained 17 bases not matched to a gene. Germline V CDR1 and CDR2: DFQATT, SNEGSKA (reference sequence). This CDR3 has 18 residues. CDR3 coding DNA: TGCAGTGCTAGGGCGACGGGACAGCGCATCGGCCCCCAAGAGACCCAGTACTTC. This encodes CSARATGQRIGPQETQYF.

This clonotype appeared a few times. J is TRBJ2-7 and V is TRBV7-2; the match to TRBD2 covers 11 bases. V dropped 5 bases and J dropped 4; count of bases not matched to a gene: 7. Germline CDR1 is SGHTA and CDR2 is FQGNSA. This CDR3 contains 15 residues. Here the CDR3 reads CASSETSGTSYEQYF. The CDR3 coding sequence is TGTGCCAGCAGCGAGACTAGCGGGACAAGTTACGAGCAGTACTTC. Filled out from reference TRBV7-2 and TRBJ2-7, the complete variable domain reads GAGVSQSPSNKVTEKGKDVELRCDPISGHTALYWYRQSLGQGLEFLIYFQGNSAPDKSGLPSDRFSAERTGGSVSTLTIQRTQQEDSAVYLCASSETSGTSYEQYFGPGTRLTVT.

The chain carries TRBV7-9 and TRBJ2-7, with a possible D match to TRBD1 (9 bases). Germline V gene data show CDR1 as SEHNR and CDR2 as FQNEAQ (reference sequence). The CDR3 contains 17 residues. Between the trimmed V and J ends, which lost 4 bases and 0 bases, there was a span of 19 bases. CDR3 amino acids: CASSSGGTGSRSYEQYF. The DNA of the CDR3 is TGTGCCAGCAGCTCGGGAGGGACAGGGAGTCGCTCCTACGAGCAGTACTTC.

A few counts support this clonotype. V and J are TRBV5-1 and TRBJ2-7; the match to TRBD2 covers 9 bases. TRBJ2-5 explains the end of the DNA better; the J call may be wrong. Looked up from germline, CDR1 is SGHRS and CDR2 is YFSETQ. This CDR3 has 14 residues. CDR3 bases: TGCGCCAGCAGAATTAGCGGGAGTCAAGAGACCCAGTACTTC. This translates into CASRISGSQETQYF.